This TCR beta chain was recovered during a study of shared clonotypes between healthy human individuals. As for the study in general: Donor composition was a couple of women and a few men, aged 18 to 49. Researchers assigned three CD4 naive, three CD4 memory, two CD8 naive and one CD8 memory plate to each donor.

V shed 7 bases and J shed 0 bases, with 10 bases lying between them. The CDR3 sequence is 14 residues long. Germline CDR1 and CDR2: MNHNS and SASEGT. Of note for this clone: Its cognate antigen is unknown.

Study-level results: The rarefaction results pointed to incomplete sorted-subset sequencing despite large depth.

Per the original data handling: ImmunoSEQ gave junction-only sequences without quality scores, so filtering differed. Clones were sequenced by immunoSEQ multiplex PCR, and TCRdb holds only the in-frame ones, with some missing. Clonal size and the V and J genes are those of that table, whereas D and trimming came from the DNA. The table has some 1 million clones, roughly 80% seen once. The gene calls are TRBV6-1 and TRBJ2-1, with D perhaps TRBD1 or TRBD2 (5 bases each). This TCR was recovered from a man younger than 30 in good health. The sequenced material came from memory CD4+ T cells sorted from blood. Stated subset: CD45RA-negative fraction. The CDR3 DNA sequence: TGTGCCAGCACGGGACGTAGCTCCTACAATGAGCAGTTCTTC. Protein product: CASTGRSSYNEQFF.